These 11 T cell receptor beta chains were all obtained from the same sample, sequenced in a study of cytomegalovirus exposure and HLA in healthy donors. PCR used 60 Vbeta primers and 13 Jbeta primers. Sequencing used immunoSEQ multiplex PCR; TCRdb keeps in-frame clones, though not all of them. This table has 110,000 to 150,000 clones, around 75% appearing once. Sample: PBMCs. The receptors were sampled from a woman in her thirties or forties in good health and CMV-seronegative.

This chain uses TRBV6-5 with TRBJ1-4; no definite D call. CDR1 and CDR2 (germline): MNHEY, SVGAGI. This CDR3 has 15 residues. Trimming took 0 bases from V and 7 from J, leaving 12 bases between them. CDR3 in DNA: TGTGCCAGCAGTTACTCTTTACGGGGTGCTGAAAAACTGTTTTTT. The encoded protein is CASSYSLRGAEKLFF.

The chain uses TRBV7-9 and TRBJ1-3; D perhaps matches TRBD1 (5 bases). Germline V gene data show CDR1 as SEHNR and CDR2 as FQNEAQ (reference sequence). This CDR3 is 16 amino acids long. Trimming stripped 1 base from V and 0 bases from J, with 10 bases between. In DNA form, the CDR3 reads TGTGCCAGCAGCTTAGGGGGCCCGCTCTCTGGAAACACCATATATTTT. It yields the protein CASSLGGPLSGNTIYF.

The chain carries TRBV7-6 and TRBJ1-1, with unresolved D. From germline, CDR1 is SGHVS and CDR2 FNYEAQ. The germline V and J ends were trimmed by 0 bases and 2 bases, with 10 bases remaining between them. This CDR3 has 15 residues. CDR3 bases: TGTGCCAGCAGCTTAGCGGCGGCCGTCAACACTGAAGCTTTCTTT. Translated, it gives CASSLAAAVNTEAFF.

The chain uses TRBV4-1 and TRBJ1-1, with TRBD1 matching over 7 bases. The V gene end was trimmed by 3 bases and the J gene end by 2 bases; junction bases not matched to a gene: 6. The CDR3 contains 15 residues. Looked up from germline, CDR1 is MGHRA and CDR2 is YSYEKL. CDR3 protein: CASSHLRTGNTEAFF. For the CDR3, the DNA is TGCGCCAGCAGCCACTTAAGGACAGGAAACACTGAAGCTTTCTTT.

This chain joins TRBV20-1 and TRBJ2-7, with a possible D match to TRBD2 (5 bases). Germline V gives CDR1 DFQATT, CDR2 SNEGSKA (reference sequence). This CDR3 comprises 11 residues. V lost 6 bases and J 5 bases, leaving 11 bases between the germline ends. The CDR3 region is CSAPSGDEQYF. The CDR3 coding sequence is TGCAGTGCCCCCTCCGGGGACGAGCAGTACTTC.

The chain has TRBV19 and TRBJ1-2; D possibly corresponds to TRBD1 (5 bases). CDR3 length equals 15 residues. CDR1 and CDR2 (germline): LNHDA, SQIVND (reference sequence). V shed 3 bases and J shed 1 base, with 12 bases lying between them. The DNA for the CDR3 is TGTGCCAGTAGTATCGGCAGGGCCCGTAACTATGGCTACACCTTC. Its translation is CASSIGRARNYGYTF.

This clone was seen more than once but under ten times. The chain employs TRBV5-1 and TRBJ1-1; possible D gene TRBD1, 5 bases. The V and J ends lost 4 bases and 1 base respectively, with 11 bases between them. The CDR3 covers 14 residues. The germline gives CDR1 SGHRS, CDR2 YFSETQ. CDR3 region: CASSRQGSNTEAFF. The CDR3 region has the DNA TGCGCCAGCAGCCGCCAGGGATCGAACACTGAAGCTTTCTTT. The full variable domain, in which reference TRBV5-1 and TRBJ1-1 provide the parts outside the CDR3, is KAGVTQTPRYLIKTRGQQVTLSCSPISGHRSVSWYQQTPGQGLQFLFEYFSETQRNKGNFPGRFSGRQFSNSRSEMNVSTLELGDSALYLCASSRQGSNTEAFFGQGTRLTVV.

This clone was seen only once. The V call is TRBV6-4, the J call TRBJ2-3; 11 bases match TRBD2. Germline V gives CDR1 MRHNA, CDR2 SNTAGT. Trimming removed 4 bases from V and 1 base from J; junction bases left unmatched: 1. The CDR3 consists of 15 residues. CDR3 nucleotides: TGTGCCAGCAGTGTGACTAGCGGGGGCACAGATACGCAGTATTTT. It yields the protein CASSVTSGGTDTQYF.

On this clone: The junction differs from germline at one of its ends, possibly a read error. V usage is TRBV7-9 and J usage is TRBJ1-2; tentatively, D is TRBD1 (5 bases). There are 14 residues in the CDR3. Germline V gene sequence: CDR1 SEHNR, CDR2 FQNEAQ (reference sequence). CDR3 residues: CSSSLAGLNYGYTF. CDR3 in DNA: TGTTCCAGCAGCTTAGCGGGACTTAACTATGGCTACACCTTC.

The genes are TRBV27 and TRBJ1-2; TRBD1 is a possible D gene (6 bases). This CDR3 contains 12 residues. Germline lookup yields CDR1 MNHEY and CDR2 SMNVEV (reference sequence). The V gene lost 7 bases and the J gene lost 6 bases, with 12 bases spanning the gap. CDR3 sequence reads: CASKDSGNGYTF. The CDR3 DNA follows: TGTGCCAGCAAGGACAGCGGTAATGGCTACACCTTC.

The gene calls are TRBV5-1 and TRBJ1-1, with TRBD1 identical over 7 bases. In germline, CDR1 is SGHRS, CDR2 YFSETQ. The V gene end was trimmed by 4 bases and the J gene end by 0 bases; junction bases not matched to a gene: 15. CDR3 length equals 18 residues. Written as DNA, the CDR3 is TGCGCCAGCAGCCCGAATCGATGGGACAGTGTGGTGAACACTGAAGCTTTCTTT. Its protein is CASSPNRWDSVVNTEAFF.